In this sample, the clone carrying this TCR beta chain turned up once. Antigen: not known. Treatment-naive patients with stable or active relapsing-remitting disease were the multiple sclerosis controls. CDR3 length equals 12 residues. Germline lookup yields CDR1 MNHEY and CDR2 SMNVEV (reference sequence). The V segment lost 9 bases and the J segment 2 bases; nucleotides outside the gene matches: 1. The authors reverse transcribed 0.5 to 1 ug RNA with random hexamers. By means of immunoSEQ multiplex PCR, TCR beta CDR3 spanning 54 Vbeta and 13 Jbeta underwent amplification. TCRdb re-analysed the immunoSEQ multiplex PCR reads in MiXCR, keeping a single row per CDR3 protein. The sample yields fewer than 150,000 distinct CDR3 sequences, about 92% seen once. This record comes from a study of CD8 T cells in Susac syndrome. The study, taken as a whole, reports: The relatively small number of individuals in the TCR sequencing and HLA analysis was acknowledged by the study.

Sequences were obtained from CD4+ T cells from PBMCs. This TCR was sampled from a human donor with multiple sclerosis. This chain connects TRBV27 to TRBJ2-1; 7 nucleotides match TRBD1. The DNA of the CDR3 is TGTGCCAGGGACAGGCCCTACAATGAGCAGTTCTTC. Amino acids: CARDRPYNEQFF.